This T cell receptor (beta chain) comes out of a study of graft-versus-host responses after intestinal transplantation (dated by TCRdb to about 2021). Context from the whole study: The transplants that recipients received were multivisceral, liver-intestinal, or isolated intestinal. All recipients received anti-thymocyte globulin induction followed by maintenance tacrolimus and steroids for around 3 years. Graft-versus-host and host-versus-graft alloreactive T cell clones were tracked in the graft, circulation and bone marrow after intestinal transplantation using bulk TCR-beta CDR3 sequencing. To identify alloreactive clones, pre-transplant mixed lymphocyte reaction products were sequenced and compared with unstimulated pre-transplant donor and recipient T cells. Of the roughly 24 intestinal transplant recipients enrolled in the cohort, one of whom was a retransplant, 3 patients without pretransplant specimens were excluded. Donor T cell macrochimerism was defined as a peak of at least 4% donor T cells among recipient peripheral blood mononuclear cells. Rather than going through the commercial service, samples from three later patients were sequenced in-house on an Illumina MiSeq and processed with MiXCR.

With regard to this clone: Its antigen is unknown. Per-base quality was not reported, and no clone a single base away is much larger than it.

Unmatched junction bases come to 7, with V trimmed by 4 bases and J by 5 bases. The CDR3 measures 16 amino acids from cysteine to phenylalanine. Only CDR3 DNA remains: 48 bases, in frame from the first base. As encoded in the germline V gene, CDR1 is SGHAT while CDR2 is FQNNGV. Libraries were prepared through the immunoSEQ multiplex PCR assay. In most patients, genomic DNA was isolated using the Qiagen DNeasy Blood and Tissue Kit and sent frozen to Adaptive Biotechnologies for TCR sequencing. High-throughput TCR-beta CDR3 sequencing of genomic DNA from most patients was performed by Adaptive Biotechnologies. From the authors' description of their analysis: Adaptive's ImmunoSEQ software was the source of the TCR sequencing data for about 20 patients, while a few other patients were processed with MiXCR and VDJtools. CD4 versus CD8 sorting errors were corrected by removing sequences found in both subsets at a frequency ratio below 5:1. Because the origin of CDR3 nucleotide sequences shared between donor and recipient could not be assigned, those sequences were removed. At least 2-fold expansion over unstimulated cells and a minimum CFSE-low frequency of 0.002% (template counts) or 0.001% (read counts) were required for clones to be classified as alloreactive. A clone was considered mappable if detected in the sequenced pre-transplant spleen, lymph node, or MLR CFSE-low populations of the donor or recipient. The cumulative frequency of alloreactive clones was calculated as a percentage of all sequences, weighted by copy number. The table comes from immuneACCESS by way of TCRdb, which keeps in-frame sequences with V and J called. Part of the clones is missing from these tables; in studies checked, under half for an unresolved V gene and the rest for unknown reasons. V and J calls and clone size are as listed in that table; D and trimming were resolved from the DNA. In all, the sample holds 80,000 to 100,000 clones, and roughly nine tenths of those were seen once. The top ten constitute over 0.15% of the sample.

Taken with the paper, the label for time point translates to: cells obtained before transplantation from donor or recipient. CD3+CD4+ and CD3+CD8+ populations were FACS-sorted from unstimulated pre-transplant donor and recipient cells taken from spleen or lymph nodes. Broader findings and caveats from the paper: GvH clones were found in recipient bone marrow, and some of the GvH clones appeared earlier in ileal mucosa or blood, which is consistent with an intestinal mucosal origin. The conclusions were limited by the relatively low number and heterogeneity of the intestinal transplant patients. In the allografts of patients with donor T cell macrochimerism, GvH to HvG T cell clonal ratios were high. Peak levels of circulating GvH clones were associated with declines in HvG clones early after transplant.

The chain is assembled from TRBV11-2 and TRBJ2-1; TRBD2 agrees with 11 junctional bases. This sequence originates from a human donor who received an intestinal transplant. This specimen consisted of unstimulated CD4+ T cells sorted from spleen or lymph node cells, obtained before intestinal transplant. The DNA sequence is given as TGTGCCAGCAGCTACCTAGGGACTAGCGGACACAATGAGCAGTTCTTC. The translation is CASSYLGTSGHNEQFF. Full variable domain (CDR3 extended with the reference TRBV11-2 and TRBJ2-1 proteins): EAGVAQSPRYKIIEKRQSVAFWCNPISGHATLYWYQQILGQGPKLLIQFQNNGVVDDSQLPKDRFSAERLKGVDSTLKIQPAKLEDSAVYLCASSYLGTSGHNEQFFGPGTRLTVL.